The clone carrying this T cell receptor beta chain was seen a few times. Its antigen is unidentified. These data come from a study of neurological immune-mediated disorders. General observations from the study: None of the CDR3 amino acid sequences of expanded clones were shared across subjects, and this suggested private repertoires in all groups. Levels of TCR clonal expansion peaked in HTLV-1-associated myelopathy and reached their lowest in multiple sclerosis, under those of healthy controls.

The CDR3 extends over 14 amino acids. J gave up 4 bases and V 0 bases, and 3 bases lay outside the gene matches. Germline V gene sequence: CDR1 DFQATT, CDR2 SNEGSKA (reference sequence). From the 5' RACE reads, TCRdb called clonotypes with MiXCR, one entry per CDR3 protein. The data show about 50,000 distinct CDR3 sequences, around 4.4% seen once. Material: PBMCs. The TCR was taken from a man aged 45-60 years with multiple sclerosis. This chain uses TRBV20-1 with TRBJ1-1, with TRBD1 matching 9 bases. In DNA, the CDR3 is TGCAGTGCTAGAGAGTGGACAGGGGCCACTGAAGCTTTCTTT. Its protein is CSAREWTGATEAFF.